These 2 T cell receptor beta chains were sequenced from one sample in a study of OX40 agonist ivuxolimab in advanced cancers. Assay used: immunoSEQ multiplex PCR; TCRdb lists only in-frame clones, some missing. The sample consists of approximately 46,000 clones, about 74% of them appearing once. Sequences were derived from CD4+ or CD8+ T cells sorted from blood, sampled in a trial of the OX40 agonist ivuxolimab. The receptors stem from an adult with an advanced solid tumor such as melanoma, head and neck, liver or kidney cancer.

The chain combines TRBV28 with TRBJ1-1, with D perhaps matching TRBD1 (6 bases). Per germline, CDR1 MDHEN and CDR2 SYDVKM. CDR3 length equals 14 residues. V lost 3 bases and J lost 8, with 16 bases in between. CDR3 region: CASSLAADSAEAFF. The CDR3 region has the DNA TGTGCCAGCAGTTTGGCCGCGGACAGCGCCGAAGCTTTCTTT.

This chain joins TRBV6-1 and TRBJ1-5; D remains ambiguous. This CDR3 contains 17 residues. Trimming pared 4 bases from V and 0 bases from J, leaving 16 bases between. Germline CDR1 and CDR2: MNHNS and SASEGT. This chain's CDR3 is CASSARRARISNQPQHF. The CDR3 DNA is TGTGCCAGCAGTGCTCGCCGGGCCCGGATTAGCAATCAGCCCCAGCATTTT.